The rows below give T cell receptor beta chains drawn from one sample of a study of T cells in localized non-small cell lung cancer. The data were produced by immunoSEQ multiplex PCR, yet TCRdb's version contains in-frame clones alone and is incomplete. The data hold 70,000 or so clones, with around 85% observed a single time. The specimen comprised peripheral blood, sampled before any cancer treatment. Every receptor here comes from a female donor aged 60 or older with stage I lung adenocarcinoma. The CDR3 runs from the conserved cysteine through the conserved F or W. A D gene is named only where the DNA matches it firmly. A row's size may be missing; if present it is once, few, many or a size class.

J | V | D | size | CDR3 | DNA
TRBJ1-1 | TRBV29-1 | TRBD1 | - | CSPTRTGGYTEAFF | TGCAGCCCCACTCGGACAGGGGGTTACACTGAAGCTTTCTTT
TRBJ2-3 | TRBV19 | TRBD2 | - | CASSIGGRVTDTQYF | TGTGCCAGTAGTATAGGCGGGAGGGTAACAGATACGCAGTATTTT
TRBJ2-1 | TRBV16 | - | - | CASSPRLSNEQFF | TGTGCCAGCAGCCCCAGGTTATCCAATGAGCAGTTCTTC
TRBJ2-1 | TRBV5-1 | - | - | CASSPAELVLNNEQFF | TGCGCCAGCAGCCCTGCCGAACTAGTATTGAACAATGAGCAGTTCTTC
TRBJ1-5 | TRBV2 | - | - | CASRRDSNQPQHF | TGTGCCAGCAGACGGGACAGCAATCAGCCCCAGCATTTT
TRBJ2-5 | TRBV6-5 | TRBD1 | once | CASSRGQGVSETQYF | TGTGCCAGCAGCCGAGGACAGGGGGTGAGCGAGACCCAGTACTTC
TRBJ2-1 | TRBV10-1 | - | - | CASSYLRDEGGNEQFF | TGCGCCAGCAGTTATTTACGGGACGAAGGGGGCAATGAGCAGTTCTTC
TRBJ1-5 | TRBV5-1 | - | - | CASSLGDISNQPQHF | TGCGCCAGCAGCTTGGGGGATATTAGCAATCAGCCCCAGCATTTT
TRBJ1-1 | TRBV6-6 | - | - | CASSAMNTEAFF | TGTGCCAGCAGTGCAATGAACACTGAAGCTTTCTTT
TRBJ2-7 | TRBV5-4 | - | - | CASSLPGVYEQYF | TGTGCCAGCAGCTTGCCAGGGGTATACGAGCAGTACTTC
TRBJ2-6 | TRBV2 | - | - | CASSAQGPGANVLTF | TGTGCCAGCAGTGCCCAGGGACCCGGGGCCAACGTCCTGACTTTC